What follows is one TCR beta chain and its context. The V end lost 4 bases, the J end lost 8 bases, and 5 bases lay between the germline ends. CDR1 is MNHNY and CDR2 is SVGAGI in the germline V gene (reference sequence). The CDR3 spans 11 residues. This sample is drawn from a study of T cell repertoires in cytomegalovirus infection. Study context: It can be stated that public TCR beta signatures indicated CMV infection as well as a matching HLA type.

From the reads, TCRdb called clonotypes with MiXCR, one entry per CDR3 protein. Of around 490,000 distinct CDR3 sequences listed, approximately 25% are singletons. Sequenced: PBMCs. This receptor was obtained from a human donor in good health (CMV status not recorded). Some clones in this sample may be carry-over from other donors' samples. The chain links TRBV6-6 to TRBJ1-4; no definite D call. The CDR3 bases are TGTGCCAGCAGTTCAGAAGAAAAACTGTTTTTT. Translation: CASSSEEKLFF.